Following are 30 T cell receptor beta chains from one sample sequenced in a study of regulatory T cells in long-lasting Graves disease. CDR3-region Arm-PCR and iRepertoire HTBI primers produced the TCR beta libraries. Each CDR3 protein gets one entry after TCRdb re-called the multiplex PCR reads with MiXCR. The table includes around 480,000 distinct CDR3 sequences, 16% detected once. Time point noted: newly diagnosed GD, antithyroid drugs for less than 3 months. PBMCs were the source of the RNA used for TCR sequencing. This sample also appeared in a second study, on T cells in Graves' hyperthyroidism and ophthalmopathy.

This specimen consisted of peripheral blood mononuclear cells (PBMCs), obtained at new diagnosis, from a patient treated with antithyroid drugs. Receptors originate from a man aged 40-50 years with Graves disease.

In this sample, this clonotype turned up many times. V and J are TRBV12-3 or TRBV12-4 and TRBJ1-1; D remains ambiguous. Trimming cost V 5 bases and J 6 bases, with 13 bases left between them. The CDR3 consists of 13 residues. CDR3: CASSIGYRAEAFF. The DNA of the CDR3 is TGTGCCAGCAGTATCGGGTATCGGGCTGAAGCTTTCTTT.

This clonotype occurred a few times. The chain couples TRBV12-3 or TRBV12-4 to TRBJ2-4, with unresolved D. Trimming removed 1 base from V and 2 bases from J, with 6 bases in between. CDR3 length: 14 amino acids. DNA of the CDR3: TGTGCCAGCAGTTTAGGGTCAACCAAAAACATTCAGTACTTC. Its protein product is CASSLGSTKNIQYF.

This clonotype was counted at least ten times. The chain carries TRBV18 and TRBJ2-4, with no clear D. Looked up from germline, CDR1 is KGHSH and CDR2 is LQKENI. The V end was cut by 3 bases, the J end by 10 bases, with 10 bases between. CDR3 length: 12 amino acids. CDR3 sequence (DNA): TGTGCCAGCTCACCTACAAGGATGATTCAGTACTTC. It codes for CASSPTRMIQYF.

The rearrangement uses TRBV4-1 and TRBJ1-4; 10 bases are shared with TRBD1. This CDR3 contains 15 residues. V trimming: 5 bases; J trimming: 7 bases; junction bases outside the gene matches: 7. Germline V gene sequence: CDR1 MGHRA, CDR2 YSYEKL. CDR3 nucleotide sequence: TGCGCCAGCAGCACTCCGGGACAGGGGAGTGAAAAACTGTTTTTT. It yields the protein CASSTPGQGSEKLFF.

In its sample, this clonotype was seen once. Germline is not matched at one junction end, which may reflect a read error. The chain uses TRBV27 and TRBJ1-6, with D tentatively TRBD1 (5 bases). CDR3 length: 13 residues. CDR1 is MNHEY, CDR2 SMNVEV, per germline (reference sequence). CDR3 protein: CTSHRRGEAPLHF. For the CDR3, the DNA is TGTACCAGCCATCGACGGGGCGAGGCACCCCTCCACTTT.

Notes on this clonotype: This may stem from a read error, because a much larger clone lies one nucleotide away. The V call is TRBV7-8, the J call TRBJ2-7, with D hard to call. The V gene lost 5 bases and the J gene lost 5 bases, with 13 bases spanning the gap. CDR3 length: 13 residues. Per germline, CDR1 SGHVS and CDR2 FQNEAQ. In DNA form, the CDR3 reads TGTGCCAGCAGCCCCAGTGAGTTGCACGAGCAGTACTTC. This translates into CASSPSELHEQYF.

This clonotype was found many times. The rearrangement joins TRBV6-1 to TRBJ1-4; D is ambiguous. Trimming left V 6 bases short and J 0 bases short, with 11 bases between. The CDR3 is 15 amino acids. In germline, CDR1 is MNHNS, CDR2 SASEGT. CDR3 loop: CASSARSATNEKLFF. The DNA for the CDR3 is TGTGCCAGCAGCGCTAGGAGTGCAACTAATGAAAAACTGTTTTTT.

The chain uses TRBV24-1 and TRBJ2-7, with 12 bases identical to TRBD2. Per the germline V gene, CDR1 is KGHDR and CDR2 is SFDVKD. The length of the CDR3 is 14 residues. V was clipped by 12 bases and J by 1 base; unmatched bases: 6. For the CDR3, the DNA is TGTGCCCCCCACGGACTAGCGGGGTCCTACGAGCAGTACTTC. Residues: CAPHGLAGSYEQYF.

This clonotype was seen a handful of times. This chain uses TRBV10-2 with TRBJ2-7, with D perhaps TRBD1 (5 bases). CDR1 and CDR2 (germline): WSHSY, SAAADI. This CDR3 comprises 15 residues. V was pared by 3 bases and J by 1 base, with 13 bases between. CDR3 residues: CASSDRVLGSYEQYF. In DNA form, the CDR3 reads TGCGCCAGCAGTGACAGGGTCTTGGGGTCCTACGAGCAGTACTTC.

This clonotype has a count of ten or more. The chain couples TRBV2 to TRBJ2-5; the D is unclear. CDR1 SNHLY and CDR2 FYNNEI come from the germline V gene. V gave up 6 bases and J gave up 0 bases, with 11 bases separating them. The CDR3 runs to 14 residues. Here the CDR3 DNA reads TGTGCCAGCAGGCGAACCATTTACCAAGAGACCCAGTACTTC. Residues: CASRRTIYQETQYF. Looking up the rest from reference TRBV2 and TRBJ2-5 gives the full variable domain: EPEVTQTPSHQVTQMGQEVILRCVPISNHLYFYWYRQILGQKVEFLVSFYNNEISEKSEIFDDQFSVERPDGSNFTLKIRSTKLEDSAMYFCASRRTIYQETQYFGPGTRLLVL.

This clonotype was observed a handful of times. The chain joins TRBV29-1 to TRBJ2-1; possible D gene TRBD2, 5 bases. Germline V gives CDR1 SQVTM, CDR2 ANQGSEA. Trimming cost V 6 bases and J 6 bases, with 15 bases left between them. The CDR3 runs 13 residues. CDR3 sequence: CSVETGNGNEQFF. The CDR3 nucleotides are TGCAGCGTAGAAACCGGGAACGGCAATGAGCAGTTCTTC.

In this sample, this clonotype turned up many times. The J gene is TRBJ2-7, the V gene TRBV2; D assignment may be TRBD1 or TRBD2 (5 bases each). The CDR3 runs 13 residues. Trimming removed 6 bases from V and 11 bases from J, with 20 bases in between. Germline V gene sequence: CDR1 SNHLY, CDR2 FYNNEI. CDR3 bases: TGTGCCAGCAGGCCCGGGACGGCCTTACGTGAGTACTTC. Translated, it gives CASRPGTALREYF. The complete variable domain, with remaining parts taken from reference TRBV2 and TRBJ2-7, reads EPEVTQTPSHQVTQMGQEVILRCVPISNHLYFYWYRQILGQKVEFLVSFYNNEISEKSEIFDDQFSVERPDGSNFTLKIRSTKLEDSAMYFCASRPGTALREYFGPGTRLTVT.

The sample holds many counts of this clonotype. This chain joins TRBV20-1 and TRBJ2-1; 7 positions match TRBD2. With 6 bases clipped from V and 10 bases from J, the junction kept 12 bases outside the gene matches. The CDR3 runs to 13 residues. CDR1 and CDR2 (germline): DFQATT, SNEGSKA (reference sequence). CDR3 sequence (DNA): TGCAGTGCAACCGATGCGGGAGTACGGGAGCAGTTCTTC. Residues: CSATDAGVREQFF.

This clonotype occurred many times. The CDR3 spells CASSLQQGSDTQYF. The CDR3, as DNA: TGTGCCAGCAGTTTACAGCAGGGGTCAGATACGCAGTATTTT. The V and J genes are TRBV12-3 or TRBV12-4 and TRBJ2-3; possible D gene TRBD1, 6 bases. The ends were cut back, 2 bases at V and 4 bases at J, with 10 bases in the middle. The CDR3 runs to 14 residues.

This chain links TRBV28 with TRBJ1-5; no firm D call. The V gene's germline CDR1 is MDHEN and CDR2 SYDVKM. Trimming removed 7 bases at V and 0 bases at J, with 10 bases between. This CDR3 is built from 14 residues. CDR3 DNA sequence: TGTGCCAGCAATATCGGAGTTAGCAATCAGCCCCAGCATTTT. It translates to CASNIGVSNQPQHF. The full variable domain, in which reference TRBV28 and TRBJ1-5 provide the parts outside the CDR3, is DVKVTQSSRYLVKRTGEKVFLECVQDMDHENMFWYRQDPGLGLRLIYFSYDVKMKEKGDIPEGYSVSREKKERFSLILESASTNQTSMYLCASNIGVSNQPQHFGDGTRLSIL.

This clonotype was seen many times. J is TRBJ2-3 and V is TRBV6-1; D could derive from TRBD1 or TRBD2 (5 bases each). Germline CDR1 is MNHNS and CDR2 is SASEGT. This CDR3 comprises 16 residues. V gave up 8 bases and J gave up 0 bases, with 18 bases separating them. Written as DNA, the CDR3 is TGTGCCAGCTTTCACCCAGCAGGGACCAGCACAGATACGCAGTATTTT. It encodes CASFHPAGTSTDTQYF.

A few counts support this clonotype. J is TRBJ2-1 and V is TRBV4-1, with 9 bases aligning to TRBD2. Per the germline V gene, CDR1 is MGHRA and CDR2 is YSYEKL. The V segment lost 0 bases and the J segment 9 bases; nucleotides outside the gene matches: 9. CDR3 size: 16 residues. CDR3 bases: TGCGCCAGCAGCCAAGAGCAAGCTAGCGGGATGGGTGAGCAGTTCTTC. Translated, it gives CASSQEQASGMGEQFF.

This clonotype appeared many times. V gene TRBV12-3 or TRBV12-4 combines with J gene TRBJ2-2; D is unclear. V lost 3 bases to trimming and J lost 5 bases, with 7 bases between them. The CDR3 runs 13 residues. The CDR3 protein is CASSLRLTGELFF. DNA of the CDR3: TGTGCCAGCAGTTTGAGGTTAACCGGGGAGCTGTTTTTT.

About this clonotype itself: Given a much more abundant clone one base away, this may be a read error. The chain couples TRBV3-1 to TRBJ2-2; 8 nucleotides match TRBD1. With 7 bases clipped from V and 6 bases from J, the junction kept 10 bases outside the gene matches. The CDR3 sequence is 15 residues long. CDR1 and CDR2 from the germline V gene are LGHDT and YNNKEL (reference sequence). The CDR3 nucleotides read TGTGCCAGCACCCGGACAGGGTTGAGCTCCGGGGAGCTGTTTTTT. This gives the protein CASTRTGLSSGELFF.

The chain joins TRBV14 to TRBJ1-2; no clear D. This CDR3 comprises 14 residues. The germline V gene has CDR1 SGHDN and CDR2 FVKESK. The V gene lost 3 bases and the J gene lost 3 bases, with 11 bases spanning the gap. In nucleotides, the CDR3 is TGTGCCAGCAGCCAGCCCGCCCAGGACTATGGCTACACCTTC. Translation: CASSQPAQDYGYTF.

CDR3 region: CASSRRGSGTDTQYF. The CDR3 DNA follows: TGTGCCAGCAGCCGCAGGGGATCGGGCACAGATACGCAGTATTTT. The J gene is TRBJ2-3, the V gene TRBV6-1, with D perhaps matching TRBD1 (6 bases). Deletions cut 6 bases from V and 1 base from J, with 14 bases between. The germline V gene has CDR1 MNHNS and CDR2 SASEGT. The CDR3 runs to 15 residues.

CDR3 protein: CASSNDRAWTEAFF. In DNA form, the CDR3 reads TGTGCCAGCAGCAACGACAGGGCGTGGACTGAAGCTTTCTTT. The chain recombines TRBV7-8 with TRBJ1-1, with 7 positions matching TRBD1. Germline values: CDR1 SGHVS, CDR2 FQNEAQ. The V gene end was trimmed by 5 bases and the J gene end by 5 bases; junction bases not matched to a gene: 8. The CDR3 length is 14 residues.

The chain carries TRBV7-8 and TRBJ2-2; 9 bases are a match to TRBD2. From germline, CDR1 is SGHVS and CDR2 FQNEAQ. This CDR3 region has 16 residues. Trimming at V came to 5 bases and at J to 5 bases, leaving 9 bases not matched to a gene. The CDR3 region is CASSQGTSQITGELFF. The DNA for the CDR3 is TGTGCCAGCAGCCAGGGGACTAGCCAGATAACCGGGGAGCTGTTTTTT. Full variable domain (outside the CDR3, taken from reference TRBV7-8 and TRBJ2-2): GAGVSQSPRYKVAKRGQDVALRCDPISGHVSLFWYQQALGQGPEFLTYFQNEAQLDKSGLPSDRFFAERPEGSVSTLKIQRTQQEDSAVYLCASSQGTSQITGELFFGEGSRLTVL.

V and J are TRBV5-1 and TRBJ1-6; no clear D gene. The V gene's germline CDR1 is SGHRS and CDR2 YFSETQ. The CDR3 totals 14 residues. Trimming removed 0 bases at V and 5 bases at J, with 6 bases between. CDR3 in DNA: TGCGCCAGCAGCTTGGGGATGAATAATTCACCCCTCCACTTT. This gives the protein CASSLGMNNSPLHF.

J is TRBJ1-1 and V is TRBV4-1; no clear D. V gave up 4 bases and J gave up 3 bases, with 15 bases separating them. CDR3 size: 15 residues. From germline, CDR1 is MGHRA and CDR2 YSYEKL. The CDR3 sequence is CASSLRGGGHTEAFF. In DNA form, the CDR3 reads TGCGCCAGCAGCCTCCGGGGAGGCGGCCACACTGAAGCTTTCTTT.

This clonotype was counted at least ten times. The chain is built from TRBV11-2 and TRBJ2-5; 9 nucleotides line up with TRBD2. From germline, CDR1 is SGHAT and CDR2 FQNNGV. The CDR3 covers 16 residues. V shed 1 base, J shed 2 bases, and the junction held 5 bases outside the gene matches. CDR3 sequence (DNA): TGTGCCAGCAGCTTAGTGGAACTAGCGGGTCAAGAGACCCAGTACTTC. The encoded protein is CASSLVELAGQETQYF. The complete variable domain, with remaining parts taken from reference TRBV11-2 and TRBJ2-5, reads EAGVAQSPRYKIIEKRQSVAFWCNPISGHATLYWYQQILGQGPKLLIQFQNNGVVDDSQLPKDRFSAERLKGVDSTLKIQPAKLEDSAVYLCASSLVELAGQETQYFGPGTRLLVL.

This clonotype was observed many times. CDR3 sequence reads: CASSPGLAGGGQTQYF. The CDR3 DNA is TGTGCCAGCAGTCCCGGACTAGCGGGAGGAGGGCAGACCCAGTACTTC. V and J are TRBV2 and TRBJ2-5; 14 bases fit TRBD2. The CDR3 totals 16 residues. The V segment lost 5 bases and the J segment 6 bases; nucleotides outside the gene matches: 8. Germline CDR1 and CDR2: SNHLY and FYNNEI. Full variable domain (missing parts from reference TRBV2 and TRBJ2-5): EPEVTQTPSHQVTQMGQEVILRCVPISNHLYFYWYRQILGQKVEFLVSFYNNEISEKSEIFDDQFSVERPDGSNFTLKIRSTKLEDSAMYFCASSPGLAGGGQTQYFGPGTRLLVL.

Concerning this clonotype: As the CDR3 is not closed by the conserved phenylalanine or tryptophan, this likely results from a read error. The chain combines TRBV18 with TRBJ2-3, with 11 nucleotides matching TRBD2. Germline values: CDR1 KGHSH, CDR2 LQKENI. V lost 2 bases to trimming and J lost 0 bases; unmatched junction nucleotides: 1. The CDR3 has 16 amino acids. CDR3 region: CASSPLAGGSTDTQYL. CDR3 nucleotide sequence: TGTGCCAGCTCACCATTAGCGGGAGGGAGCACAGATACGCAGTATCTT.

This clonotype was observed many times. The J gene is TRBJ2-7, the V gene TRBV28, with D perhaps matching TRBD1 (6 bases). The CDR3 consists of 15 residues. Germline loops: CDR1 MDHEN, CDR2 SYDVKM. The V end lost 6 bases, the J end lost 0 bases, and 15 bases lay between the germline ends. CDR3 nucleotide sequence: TGTGCCAGCAGCCTTCCCCAGGGGTTCTCCTACGAGCAGTACTTC. As protein: CASSLPQGFSYEQYF.

This clonotype was picked up many times. V and J are TRBV20-1 and TRBJ2-5, with a tentative D call TRBD1 (5 bases). V lost 3 bases and J 1 base, leaving 9 bases between the germline ends. The length of the CDR3 is 13 residues. Looked up from germline, CDR1 is DFQATT and CDR2 is SNEGSKA (reference sequence). CDR3 nucleotides: TGCAGTGCTAGTCTGACAGTCCAAGAGACCCAGTACTTC. This gives the protein CSASLTVQETQYF.